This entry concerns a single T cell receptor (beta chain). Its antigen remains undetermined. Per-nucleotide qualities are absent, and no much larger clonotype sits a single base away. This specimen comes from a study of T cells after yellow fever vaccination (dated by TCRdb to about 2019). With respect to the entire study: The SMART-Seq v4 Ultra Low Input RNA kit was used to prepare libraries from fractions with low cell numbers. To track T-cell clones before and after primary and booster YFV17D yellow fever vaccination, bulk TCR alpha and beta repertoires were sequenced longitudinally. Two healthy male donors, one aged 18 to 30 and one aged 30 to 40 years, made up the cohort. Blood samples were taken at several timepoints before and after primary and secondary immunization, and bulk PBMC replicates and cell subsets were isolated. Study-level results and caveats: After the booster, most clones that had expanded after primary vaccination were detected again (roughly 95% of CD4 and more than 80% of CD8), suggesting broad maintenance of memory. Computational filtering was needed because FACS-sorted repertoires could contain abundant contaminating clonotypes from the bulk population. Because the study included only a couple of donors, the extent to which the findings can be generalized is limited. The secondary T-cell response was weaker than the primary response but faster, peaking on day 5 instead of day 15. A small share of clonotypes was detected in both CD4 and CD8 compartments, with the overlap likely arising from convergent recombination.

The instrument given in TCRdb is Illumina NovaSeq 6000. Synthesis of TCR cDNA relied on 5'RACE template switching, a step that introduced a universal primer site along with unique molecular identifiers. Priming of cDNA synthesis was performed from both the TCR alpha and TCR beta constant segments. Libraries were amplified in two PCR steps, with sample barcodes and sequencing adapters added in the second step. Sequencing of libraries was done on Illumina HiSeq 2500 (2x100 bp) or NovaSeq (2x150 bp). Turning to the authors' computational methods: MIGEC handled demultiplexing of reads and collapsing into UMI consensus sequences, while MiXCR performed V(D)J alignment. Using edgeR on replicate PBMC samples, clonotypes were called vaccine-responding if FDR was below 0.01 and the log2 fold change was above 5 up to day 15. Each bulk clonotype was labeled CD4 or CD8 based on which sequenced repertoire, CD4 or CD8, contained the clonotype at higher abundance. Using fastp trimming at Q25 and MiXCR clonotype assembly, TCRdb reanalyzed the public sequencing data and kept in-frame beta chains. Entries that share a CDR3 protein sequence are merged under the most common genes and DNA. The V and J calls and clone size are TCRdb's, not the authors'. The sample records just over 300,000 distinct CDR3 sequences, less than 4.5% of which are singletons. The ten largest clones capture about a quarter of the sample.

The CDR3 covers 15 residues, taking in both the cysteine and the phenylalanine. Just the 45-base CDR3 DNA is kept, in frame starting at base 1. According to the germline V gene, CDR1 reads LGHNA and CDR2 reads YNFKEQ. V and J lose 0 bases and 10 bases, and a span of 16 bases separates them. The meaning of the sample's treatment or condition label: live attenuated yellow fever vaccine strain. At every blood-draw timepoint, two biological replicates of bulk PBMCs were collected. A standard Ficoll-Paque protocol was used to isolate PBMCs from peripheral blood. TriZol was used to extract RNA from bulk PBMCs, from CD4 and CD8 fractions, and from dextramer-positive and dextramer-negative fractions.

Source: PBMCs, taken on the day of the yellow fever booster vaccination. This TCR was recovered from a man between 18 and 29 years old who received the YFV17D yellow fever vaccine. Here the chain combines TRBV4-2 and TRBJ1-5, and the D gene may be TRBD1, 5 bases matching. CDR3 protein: CASSQEGLLNTPQHF. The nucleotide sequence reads TGTGCCAGCAGCCAAGAGGGACTGCTTAATACTCCCCAGCATTTT.